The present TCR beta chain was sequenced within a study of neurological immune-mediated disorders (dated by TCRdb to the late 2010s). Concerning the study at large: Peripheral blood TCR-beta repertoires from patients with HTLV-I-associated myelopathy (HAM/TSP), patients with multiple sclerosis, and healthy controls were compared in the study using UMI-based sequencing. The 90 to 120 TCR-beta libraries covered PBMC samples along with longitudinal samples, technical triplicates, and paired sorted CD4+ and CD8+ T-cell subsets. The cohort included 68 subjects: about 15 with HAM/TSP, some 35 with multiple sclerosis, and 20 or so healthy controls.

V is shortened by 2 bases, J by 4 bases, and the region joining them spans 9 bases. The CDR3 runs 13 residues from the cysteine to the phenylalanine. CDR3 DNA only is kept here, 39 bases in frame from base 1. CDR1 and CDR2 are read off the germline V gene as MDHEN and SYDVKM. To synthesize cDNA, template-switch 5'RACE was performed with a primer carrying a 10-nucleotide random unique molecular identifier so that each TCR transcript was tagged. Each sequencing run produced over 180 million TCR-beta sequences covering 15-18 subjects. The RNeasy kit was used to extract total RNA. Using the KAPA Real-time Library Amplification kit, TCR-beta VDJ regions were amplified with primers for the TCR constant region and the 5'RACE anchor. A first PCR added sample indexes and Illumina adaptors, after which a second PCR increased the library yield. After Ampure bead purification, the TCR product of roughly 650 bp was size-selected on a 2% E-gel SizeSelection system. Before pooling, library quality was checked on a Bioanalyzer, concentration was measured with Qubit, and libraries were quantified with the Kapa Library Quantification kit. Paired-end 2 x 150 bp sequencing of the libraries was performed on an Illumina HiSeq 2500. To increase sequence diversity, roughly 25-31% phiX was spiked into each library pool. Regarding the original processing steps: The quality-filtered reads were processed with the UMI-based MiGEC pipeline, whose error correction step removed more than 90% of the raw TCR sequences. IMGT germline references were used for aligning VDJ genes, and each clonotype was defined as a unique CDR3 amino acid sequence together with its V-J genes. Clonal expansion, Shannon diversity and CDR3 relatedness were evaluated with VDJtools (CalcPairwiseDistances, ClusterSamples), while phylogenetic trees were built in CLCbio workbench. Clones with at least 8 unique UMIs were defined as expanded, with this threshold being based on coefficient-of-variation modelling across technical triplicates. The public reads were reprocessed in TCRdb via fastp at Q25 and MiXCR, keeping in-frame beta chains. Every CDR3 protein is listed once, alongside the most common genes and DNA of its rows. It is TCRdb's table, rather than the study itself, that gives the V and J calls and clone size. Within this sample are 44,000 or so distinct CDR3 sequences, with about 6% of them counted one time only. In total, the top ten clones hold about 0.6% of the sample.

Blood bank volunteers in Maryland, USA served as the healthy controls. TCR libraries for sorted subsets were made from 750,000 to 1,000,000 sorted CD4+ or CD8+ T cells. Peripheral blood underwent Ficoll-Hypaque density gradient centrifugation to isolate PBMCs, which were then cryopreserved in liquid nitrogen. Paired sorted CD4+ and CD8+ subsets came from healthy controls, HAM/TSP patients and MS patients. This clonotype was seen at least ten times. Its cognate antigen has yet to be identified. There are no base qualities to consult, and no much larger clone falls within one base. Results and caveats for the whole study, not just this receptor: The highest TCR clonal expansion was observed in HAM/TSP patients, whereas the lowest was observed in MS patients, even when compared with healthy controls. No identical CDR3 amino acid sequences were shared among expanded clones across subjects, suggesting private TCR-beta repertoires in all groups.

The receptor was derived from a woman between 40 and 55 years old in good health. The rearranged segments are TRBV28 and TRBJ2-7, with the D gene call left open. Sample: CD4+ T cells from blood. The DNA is TGTGCCAGCAGTTTAGGACCCCTTTACGAGCAGTACTTC. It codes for CASSLGPLYEQYF.